What follows are 7 T cell receptor beta chains derived from one specimen sequenced in a study of technical replicates of blood from a handful of donors. TCRdb keeps only in-frame clones here, not all; method: immunoSEQ multiplex PCR. The sample yields under 85,000 clones, 95% to 98% seen once. Sequenced material: T cells isolated from PBMCs. These receptors all come from a human donor in good health.

About this clone: One end of the junction does not line up with germline, which may come from a read error. Distinct nucleotide sequences in the sample also encode this CDR3. J is TRBJ2-7 and V is TRBV2; a weak D match, TRBD2 (5 bases). The germline gives CDR1 SNHLY, CDR2 FYNNEI. The CDR3 sequence is 14 residues long. The CDR3: CASSTGLNVMEQYF. CDR3 DNA: TGCGCCAGCAGTACCGGACTTAACGTAATGGAGCAGTACTTC.

The rearrangement uses TRBV5-1 and TRBJ2-2; D is ambiguous. V was pared by 2 bases and J by 3 bases, with 11 bases between. The CDR3 length is 15 residues. The germline CDR1 and CDR2 sequences are SGHRS and YFSETQ. The CDR3 here is CASSFFASYTGELFF. The DNA of the CDR3 is TGCGCCAGCAGCTTTTTTGCGTCGTACACCGGGGAGCTGTTTTTT.

The chain employs TRBV19 and TRBJ1-2; D is unresolved. This CDR3 comprises 14 residues. The germline V and J ends were trimmed by 7 bases and 5 bases, with 17 bases remaining between them. Per the germline V gene, CDR1 is LNHDA and CDR2 is SQIVND (reference sequence). The CDR3 is CASMRGYGEYGYTF. CDR3 nucleotides: TGTGCCAGTATGAGAGGGTATGGGGAATATGGCTACACCTTC.

The rearrangement uses TRBV28 and TRBJ2-7; D might be TRBD1 (5 bases). CDR3 size: 14 residues. CDR1 and CDR2 (germline): MDHEN, SYDVKM. Deletions cut 10 bases from V and 2 bases from J, with 18 bases between. As DNA, the CDR3 is TGTGCCACCGACCGACAGAACTGGCCCTACGAGCAGTACTTC. Protein sequence: CATDRQNWPYEQYF.

This chain uses TRBV10-1 with TRBJ2-1; D is unclear. Deletions cut 5 bases from V and 0 bases from J, with 8 bases between. CDR3 length: 14 amino acids. Germline V CDR1 and CDR2: WNHNN, SYGVQD (reference sequence). The CDR3 protein is CASSPESSYNEQFF. DNA of the CDR3: TGCGCCAGCAGTCCGGAGAGCTCCTACAATGAGCAGTTCTTC.

This clone was counted a single time. This chain links TRBV6-5 with TRBJ2-1; 7 bases align to TRBD2. The germline CDR1 and CDR2 sequences are MNHEY and SVGAGI. Germline trimming cut 8 bases from V and 10 bases from J; bases unmatched to any gene: 5. The CDR3 totals 11 residues. For the CDR3, the DNA is TGTGCCAGCTCGAGCGGGATCGAGCAGTTCTTC. This translates into CASSSGIEQFF.

The chain joins TRBV28 to TRBJ2-7, with D possibly TRBD2 on 6 matching bases. Germline V gene lookup returns CDR1 MDHEN and CDR2 SYDVKM. Trimming cost V 3 bases and J 6 bases, with 9 bases left between them. This CDR3 has 12 amino acids. CDR3 amino acids: CASSFRRGEQYF. For the CDR3, the DNA is TGTGCCAGCAGTTTCAGGAGGGGCGAGCAGTACTTC.